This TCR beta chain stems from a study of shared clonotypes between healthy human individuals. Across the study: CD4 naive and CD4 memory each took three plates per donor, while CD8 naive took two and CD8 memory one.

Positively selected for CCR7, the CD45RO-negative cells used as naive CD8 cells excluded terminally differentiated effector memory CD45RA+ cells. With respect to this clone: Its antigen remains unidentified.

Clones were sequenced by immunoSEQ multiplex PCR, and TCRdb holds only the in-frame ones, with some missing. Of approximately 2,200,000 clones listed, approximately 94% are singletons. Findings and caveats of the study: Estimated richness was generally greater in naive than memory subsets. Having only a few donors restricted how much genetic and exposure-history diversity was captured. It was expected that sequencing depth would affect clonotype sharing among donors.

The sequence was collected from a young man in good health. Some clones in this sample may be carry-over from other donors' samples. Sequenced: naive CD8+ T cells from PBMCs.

This CDR3 reads CASSPSGGGTEAFF. In DNA, the CDR3 is TGTGCCAGCAGCCCGTCCGGGGGTGGCACTGAAGCTTTCTTT. This chain links TRBV7-3 with TRBJ1-1, with a possible D match to TRBD1 (5 bases). Germline assignment: CDR1 SGHTA and CDR2 FQGTGA. The CDR3 contains 14 residues. V lost 5 bases and J lost 4, with 14 bases in between.